The next 25 T cell receptor beta chains were all read from a single sample in a study of T cells after yellow fever vaccination (dated by TCRdb to the late 2010s). The treatment or condition label for this specimen denotes: live attenuated yellow fever vaccine strain. Library generation was performed with 5' RACE. The instrument given in TCRdb is Illumina NovaSeq 6000. TCRdb's own reprocessing of the public reads used fastp at Q25 and MiXCR and kept productive beta chains. Duplicate CDR3 protein sequences are folded into a single record with the most common DNA and genes. This sample holds roughly 310,000 distinct CDR3 sequences; roughly 3.5% were observed only once. The ten largest clones add up to 23% of the sample. Sequenced material: PBMCs, taken on the day of the yellow fever booster vaccination. These receptors originate from a man aged 18-30 years who received the YFV17D yellow fever vaccine.

To note about this clonotype: One end of the junction does not line up with germline, which may come from a read error. The chain combines TRBV5-5 with TRBJ2-2; 7 positions match TRBD1. Germline loops: CDR1 SGHKS, CDR2 YYEKEE (reference sequence). This CDR3 spans 12 amino acids. The DNA for the CDR3 is TGTGCCAGCAGCTTGAGGCCAGGGGGGCTGTTTTTT. This codes for CASSLRPGGLFF. The full variable domain, in which reference TRBV5-5 and TRBJ2-2 provide the parts outside the CDR3, is DAGVTQSPTHLIKTRGQQVTLRCSPISGHKSVSWYQQVLGQGPQFIFQYYEKEERGRGNFPDRFSARQFPNYSSELNVNALLLGDSALYLCASSLRPGGLFFGEGSRLTVL.

This rearrangement joins TRBV20-1 to TRBJ2-7; 9 positions match TRBD1. The CDR3 sequence is 10 residues long. Looked up from germline, CDR1 is DFQATT and CDR2 is SNEGSKA (reference sequence). V shed 5 bases, J shed 9 bases, and the junction held 2 bases outside the gene matches. As DNA, the CDR3 is TGCAGTGCTTGGACAGGGGCGCAGTACTTC. Its protein product is CSAWTGAQYF.

The CDR3 spells CSARQPETEAFF. CDR3 sequence (DNA): TGCAGTGCTAGGCAACCTGAAACGGAAGCTTTCTTT. V gene TRBV20-1 combines with J gene TRBJ1-1; D is unresolved. The CDR3 length is 12 residues. V was shortened by 3 bases and J by 8 bases, with 13 bases between the two germline ends. The germline V gene encodes CDR1 DFQATT and CDR2 SNEGSKA (reference sequence).

The V and J genes are TRBV7-2 and TRBJ1-5; TRBD1 is a possible D gene (6 bases). V lost 3 bases and J lost 5, with 11 bases in between. The CDR3 runs to 14 residues. Germline assignment: CDR1 SGHTA and CDR2 FQGNSA. The CDR3 DNA reads as TGTGCCAGCAGCTTGGGGACATGGGATCAGCCCCAGCATTTT. This sequence encodes CASSLGTWDQPQHF.

In its sample, this clonotype was seen many times. The chain has TRBV4-3 and TRBJ1-1; D not certain. V gave up 5 bases and J gave up 6 bases, with 10 bases separating them. CDR3 length equals 12 residues. Germline-derived CDR1 and CDR2 are LGHNA and YSLEER. CDR3 nucleotides: TGCGCCAGCAGCTCCCGCGTCTCTGAAGCTTTCTTT. It encodes CASSSRVSEAFF.

This clonotype was detected a few times. The V and J genes are TRBV28 and TRBJ1-3; possibly TRBD1 for D (5 bases). Trimming took 8 bases from V and 2 from J, leaving 16 bases between them. Germline CDR1 and CDR2: MDHEN and SYDVKM. This CDR3 is 15 amino acids long. Here the CDR3 reads CASVSGDYAGNTIYF. CDR3 DNA: TGTGCCAGCGTTTCGGGGGATTACGCTGGAAACACCATATATTTT.

There are a few counts of this clonotype. This chain links TRBV12-3 or TRBV12-4 with TRBJ1-2, with no clear D. This CDR3 comprises 14 residues. V was trimmed by 3 bases and J by 3 bases, leaving 11 bases between them. The CDR3 is CASSFPVPHYGYTF. In DNA, the CDR3 is TGTGCCAGCAGTTTCCCCGTACCTCACTATGGCTACACCTTC.

In this sample, this clonotype turned up many times. The CDR3 region is CASSYPPGELFF. Written as DNA, the CDR3 is TGTGCCAGCAGTTACCCCCCCGGGGAGCTGTTTTTT. This rearrangement joins TRBV6-2 or TRBV6-3 to TRBJ2-2; D call uncertain. Deletions cut 2 bases from V and 6 bases from J, with 4 bases between. CDR3 length: 12 amino acids. Germline CDR1 MNHEY, CDR2 SVGEGT.

In this sample, this clonotype turned up many times. The chain carries TRBV18 and TRBJ2-7; maybe TRBD2 (6 bases). Germline CDR1 reads KGHSH; CDR2 reads LQKENI. CDR3 length equals 11 residues. Trimming took off 5 bases at V and 7 bases at J, with 9 bases between the two ends. The CDR3 DNA is TGTGCCAGCTCAATAGGAGGGGAGCAGTACTTC. The encoded protein is CASSIGGEQYF.

A few counts support this clonotype. The V and J genes are TRBV20-1 and TRBJ2-3, with D possibly matching TRBD2 (6 bases). The germline gives CDR1 DFQATT, CDR2 SNEGSKA (reference sequence). The V end was cut by 4 bases, the J end by 0 bases, with 11 bases between. The CDR3 loop spans 14 amino acids. In nucleotides, the CDR3 is TGCAGTGCTAAGGGACTTGCCAGCACAGATACGCAGTATTTT. Its protein product is CSAKGLASTDTQYF.

The chain couples TRBV27 to TRBJ2-5; TRBD1 matches 8 bases. The CDR3 extends over 13 amino acids. Trimming cost V 6 bases and J 4 bases; bases outside gene matches: 4. Germline V gene data show CDR1 as MNHEY and CDR2 as SMNVEV (reference sequence). The CDR3 reads CASRRTGSETQYF. The CDR3, as DNA: TGTGCCAGCAGGCGGACAGGGTCAGAGACCCAGTACTTC.

This clonotype was found many times. The chain uses TRBV28 and TRBJ2-7; D may be TRBD1 (6 bases). Germline V gives CDR1 MDHEN, CDR2 SYDVKM. V shed 6 bases and J shed 6 bases, with 9 bases lying between them. The CDR3 consists of 11 residues. The CDR3 DNA reads TGTGCCAGCAGCCAACAGGGCGAGCAGTACGTC. Amino acids: CASSQQGEQYV.

CDR3 sequence reads: CASVGVAQETQYF. The CDR3 DNA reads TGTGCCAGCGTCGGCGTGGCTCAAGAGACCCAGTACTTC. The chain recombines TRBV6-5 with TRBJ2-5; D uncertain. This CDR3 contains 13 residues. CDR1 and CDR2 (germline): MNHEY, SVGAGI. V was pared by 8 bases and J by 2 bases, with 12 bases between.

This clonotype came up a few times. The chain employs TRBV7-2 and TRBJ2-7, with TRBD2 matching over 13 bases. CDR3 length equals 15 residues. V shed 4 bases and J 10 bases; nucleotides not matched to a gene: 10. CDR1 and CDR2 from the germline V gene are SGHTA and FQGNSA. The CDR3 DNA reads TGTGCCAGCAGCTCGCGGACTAGCGGGGGCCCCGCCCAGTACTTC. It yields the protein CASSSRTSGGPAQYF.

This clonotype was found many times. This chain links TRBV7-3 with TRBJ2-5, with a tentative D call TRBD1 (5 bases). The ends were cut back, 2 bases at V and 5 bases at J, with 15 bases in the middle. CDR1 is SGHTA and CDR2 is FQGTGA in the germline V gene. The CDR3 contains 15 residues. In DNA form, the CDR3 reads TGTGCCAGCAGCTTATCTTCAGGGAACTACGAGACCCAGTACTTC. This encodes CASSLSSGNYETQYF.

This clonotype showed up just a few times. The rearrangement joins TRBV21-1 to TRBJ2-2; TRBD2, the table's D call, lacks a check against the DNA. TRBV21-1 is described as a pseudogene. This CDR3 is built from 14 residues. The DNA for the CDR3 is TGTGCCAGCAGCAGACGTAGCGGGTCCGGGGAGCTGTTTTTT. Its translation: CASSRRSGSGELFF.

The V call is TRBV4-3, the J call TRBJ2-5, with a tentative D call TRBD1 (6 bases). Trimming shortened V by 3 bases and J by 2 bases, and 16 bases separated the two germline ends. Germline V CDR1 and CDR2: LGHNA, YSLEER. CDR3 size: 16 residues. CDR3 nucleotides: TGCGCCAGCAGCCAGCCAGGGGCGAGGGTTCAAGAGACCCAGTACTTC. Translating it yields CASSQPGARVQETQYF.

This clonotype was seen a few times. This rearrangement joins TRBV30 to TRBJ1-5; no definite D call. Germline V gene data show CDR1 as GTSNPN and CDR2 as SVGIG (reference sequence). This CDR3 comprises 14 residues. V was cut by 2 bases and J by 1 base, with 9 bases left in between. The CDR3 DNA sequence: TGTGCCTGGAGTCAATTGACGAGCAATCAGCCCCAGCATTTT. It translates to CAWSQLTSNQPQHF.

This rearrangement joins TRBV19 to TRBJ2-7; D uncertain. Trimming left V 5 bases short and J 0 bases short, with 11 bases between. Germline-derived CDR1 and CDR2 are LNHDA and SQIVND (reference sequence). The CDR3 is made up of 14 amino acids. The CDR3 protein is CASSSIFSSYEQYF. For the CDR3, the DNA is TGTGCCAGTAGTTCCATCTTCAGCTCCTACGAGCAGTACTTC. The variable domain in full, with the rest retrieved from reference TRBV19 and TRBJ2-7, is DGGITQSPKYLFRKEGQNVTLSCEQNLNHDAMYWYRQDPGQGLRLIYYSQIVNDFQKGDIAEGYSVSREKKESFPLTVTSAQKNPTAFYLCASSSIFSSYEQYFGPGTRLTVT.

This clonotype was detected ten times or more. The chain links TRBV7-2 to TRBJ2-7; 9 bases are shared with TRBD2. CDR1 and CDR2 from the germline V gene are SGHTA and FQGNSA. The V gene end was trimmed by 2 bases and the J gene end by 2 bases; junction bases not matched to a gene: 4. The CDR3 runs 15 residues. The CDR3 is CASSLSAGGTYEQYV. CDR3 sequence (DNA): TGTGCCAGCAGCTTATCTGCGGGGGGGACCTACGAGCAGTACGTC.

Ten or more counts support this clonotype. The V call is TRBV29-1, the J call TRBJ2-7, with D unresolved. Germline V CDR1 and CDR2: SQVTM, ANQGSEA. With 0 bases removed from V and 0 bases from J, the gap between germline ends came to 12 bases. The CDR3 is 15 amino acids. DNA for the CDR3: TGCAGCGTTGAAGATCTAGGCAGCTCCTCCTACGAGCAGTACTTC. It is translated as CSVEDLGSSSYEQYF.

The chain couples TRBV5-1 to TRBJ2-1; possible D gene TRBD2, 5 bases. Germline V gives CDR1 SGHRS, CDR2 YFSETQ. The ends were cut back, 0 bases at V and 7 bases at J, with 11 bases in the middle. There are 14 residues in the CDR3. The CDR3 nucleotides read TGCGCCAGCAGCTTGGAGACGGGGTTGAATGAGCAGTTCTTC. Translating gives CASSLETGLNEQFF.

This sequence joins TRBV6-1 and TRBJ2-1; D is unresolved. The ends were cut back, 10 bases at V and 0 bases at J, with 13 bases in the middle. CDR3 length equals 14 residues. Germline-derived CDR1 and CDR2 are MNHNS and SASEGT. The DNA for the CDR3 is TGTGCCACGGCCCCGCCGGGCTCCTACAATGAGCAGTTCTTC. This gives the protein CATAPPGSYNEQFF.

This clonotype turned up a few times. The CDR3 DNA sequence: TGTGCCAGCAACCCTACAGGGGTTTACAATGAGCAGTTCTTC. This gives the protein CASNPTGVYNEQFF. The V gene is TRBV2, the J gene TRBJ2-1; 7 bases fit TRBD1. V trimming: 7 bases; J trimming: 4 bases; junction bases outside the gene matches: 7. Germline loops: CDR1 SNHLY, CDR2 FYNNEI. CDR3 length equals 14 residues.

V usage is TRBV7-2 and J usage is TRBJ1-2; D is ambiguous. Trimming left V 6 bases short and J 2 bases short, with 16 bases between. The CDR3 covers 15 residues. The V gene's germline CDR1 is SGHTA and CDR2 FQGNSA. The chain's CDR3 is CASSRHGQVNYGYTF. DNA of the CDR3: TGTGCCAGCAGTCGTCATGGGCAGGTCAACTATGGCTACACCTTC.